This T cell receptor (beta chain) was identified during a study of identical twins. Overall study results and limits: These conclusions were based on statistical analysis (cross-sectional, not following the same donors).

TCRdb called the 5' RACE reads again in MiXCR, with one record for every CDR3 protein. The repertoire holds approximately 260,000 distinct CDR3 sequences, with about 8% as singletons. This clonotype was detected ten times or more. Its matching antigen is unknown. These sequences were also reported in another study, on yellow fever vaccine responses in identical twins.

This TCR came from a woman in her late teens or twenties in good health. Sample: CD8+ T cells sorted from blood.

This CDR3 is CASRSRTEMNTEAFF. CDR3 nucleotides: TGTGCCAGCAGGTCCCGGACGGAGATGAACACTGAAGCTTTCTTT. This chain connects TRBV6-1 to TRBJ1-1; D not certain. This CDR3 spans 15 amino acids. The germline gives CDR1 MNHNS, CDR2 SASEGT. Trimming stripped 6 bases from V and 0 bases from J, with 14 bases between.